The clone carrying this T cell receptor beta chain came up once. The antigen remains unidentified. The data belong to a study of CD8+ T cells in alopecia areata. RNA was isolated and reverse transcribed to cDNA, the sequencing template. Repertoires were generated with immunoSEQ multiplex PCR, while TCRdb's copy carries only in-frame clones and drops some. The table lists over 150,000 clones, 50% to 60% of them singletons. Treatment indicated: oral pan-JAK inhibitor, 5-10 mg twice daily. Whole-study results and caveats: Across lesional scalp, and particularly alopecia totalis/universalis, clonality surpassed that of normal scalp. Many expanded lesional clones persisted in scalp and blood during tofacitinib treatment. Scalp clonality dropped significantly under tofacitinib, as did expanded CD8+ top-100 clones.

CDR1 is GTSNPN and CDR2 is SVGIG in the germline V gene (reference sequence). The germline V and J ends were trimmed by 0 bases and 0 bases, with 14 bases remaining between them. CDR3 size: 16 residues. Sequencing was performed on CD4+ T cells sorted from blood, taken at week 4, from a patient treated with tofacitinib. This TCR was sampled from a human donor with alopecia areata. The chain carries TRBV30 and TRBJ1-1; D is unresolved. CDR3 bases: TGTGCCTGGAGTGTATCAGGCGCCGGCATGAACACTGAAGCTTTCTTT. Its protein product is CAWSVSGAGMNTEAFF.